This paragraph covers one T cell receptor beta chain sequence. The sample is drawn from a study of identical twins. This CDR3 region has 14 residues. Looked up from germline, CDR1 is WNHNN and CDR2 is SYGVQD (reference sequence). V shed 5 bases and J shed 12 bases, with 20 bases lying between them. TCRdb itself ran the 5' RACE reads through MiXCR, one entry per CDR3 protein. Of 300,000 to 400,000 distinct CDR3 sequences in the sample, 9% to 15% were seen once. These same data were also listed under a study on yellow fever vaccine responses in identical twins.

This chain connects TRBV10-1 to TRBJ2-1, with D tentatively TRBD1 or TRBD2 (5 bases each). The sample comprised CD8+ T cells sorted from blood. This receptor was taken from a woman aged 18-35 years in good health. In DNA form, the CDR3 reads TGCGCCAGCAGTCGACAAGGGGACGTCGTGGGGCAGTTCTTC. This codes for CASSRQGDVVGQFF.